This T cell receptor (beta chain) stems from a study of Ad26.COV2.S vaccination and SARS-CoV-2 variants. Here immunoSEQ multiplex PCR was the method, and the copy in TCRdb shows in-frame clones only, minus some. This table has 240,000 or so clones, more than 75% appearing once. Treatment described: 15 to 20 received Ad26.COV2.S at low or high dose, single or two shots; about 5 received placebo; per-sample allocation not given. The investigators took samples on day 63 after the first vaccine or placebo injection. The sample in question was peripheral blood, obtained in a trial of Ad26.COV2.S vaccine versus placebo. This clonotype was sampled from a person aged 18-65 years who received the Ad26.COV2.S COVID-19 vaccine or a placebo.

For the CDR3, the DNA is TGTGCCAGCCGACTAGCGGGGGCCGGCGGGGCGCAGTATTTT. Its protein is CASRLAGAGGAQYF. The chain uses TRBV2 and TRBJ2-3, with 12 nucleotides matching TRBD2. CDR1 SNHLY and CDR2 FYNNEI come from the germline V gene. The CDR3 has 14 amino acids. The J segment lost 10 bases and the V segment lost 8 bases, leaving 10 bases of the junction unmatched.